This T cell receptor (beta chain) was sequenced during a study of vaccination effects on CD4 cells after COVID-19. Broader study findings: Late post-vaccination samples showed marked contraction of infection- and vaccine-induced clones. Missing from the study were early post-infection timepoints, and its convalescent patients were few. Cross-reactivity toward common cold coronaviruses was confined to only 1 of 255 vaccine-induced clones in healthy vaccinees.

Points on this clone: The antigen is undetermined.

Viral peptide pools were used in the ViraFEST assay to expand antigen-specific CD4+ T cells, and sequencing came afterward. Cultured cells yielded isolated CD4+ T cells after around 9 days. Having tested negative for nucleocapsid antibodies, the vaccine recipients showed no prior SARS-CoV-2 infection. Days 3 and 7 were when half the medium was replaced with IL-2 medium. Profiled with immunoSEQ multiplex PCR; TCRdb holds only in-frame clones, not every one. Seen here are tens of thousands of clones, roughly 70% observed once, and the top ten hold roughly 26%. CDR3 length: 16 amino acids. Trimming at V came to 0 bases and at J to 2 bases, leaving 6 bases not matched to a gene. Germline V gene lookup returns CDR1 MNHEY and CDR2 SVGAGI.

This specimen was CD4+ T cells from PBMCs cultured with HCoV-OC43 spike peptides, taken before COVID-19 vaccination. Subset defined: HCoV-OC43 spike overlapping peptide pool stimulation. This clonotype was obtained from a human donor who received a COVID-19 vaccine. This sequence joins TRBV6-5 and TRBJ2-7, with 8 positions matching TRBD1. The CDR3 region is CASSYSGRGLTYEQYF. CDR3 coding DNA: TGTGCCAGCAGTTACTCGGGCAGGGGGCTAACCTACGAGCAGTACTTC.